The rows below give T cell receptor beta chains drawn from one sample of a study of regulatory T cells in long-lasting Graves disease. TCRdb independently ran MiXCR on the multiplex PCR reads; one entry per CDR3 protein. Among some 430,000 distinct CDR3 sequences listed, 20% to 25% were seen once. Specimen: peripheral blood mononuclear cells (PBMCs), collected when the disease was refractory, from a patient treated with antithyroid drugs. The receptors were sampled from a female donor with Graves disease. Each CDR3 is given with its conserved first and last residue. The D gene is left open where the match is weak. Not all rows give a size; the values are once, few, many and, for expanded clones, a class.

TRBJ1-1 | few | TRBV4-1 | . | TGCGCCAGCAGCCGCAGGGCCAGGGACACTGAAGCTTTCTTT | CASSRRARDTEAFF
TRBJ2-7 | many | TRBV28 | TRBD2 | TGTGCCAGCCTGACGCGGGCTAGCGGGTCCTACGAGCAGTACTTC | CASLTRASGSYEQYF
TRBJ1-2 | few | TRBV7-9 | . | TGTGCCAGCAGCCGCCGTGTAACCGGGACGCACTATGGCTACACCTTC | CASSRRVTGTHYGYTF
TRBJ1-4 | . | TRBV2 | . | TGTGCCAGCAGCCCCCGAGTGGGGCGCTTTCGGTGGAATGAAAAACTGTTTTTT | CASSPRVGRFRWNEKLFF
TRBJ1-1 | few | TRBV19 | . | TGTGCCAGCACAATAGGTAGCAGTGTGCCTGAAGCTTTCTTT | CASTIGSSVPEAFF
TRBJ1-1 | many | TRBV2 | . | TGTGCCAGCACCATGACAGGCTTGAACACTGAAGCTTTCTTT | CASTMTGLNTEAFF
TRBJ2-5 | . | TRBV28 | . | TGTGCCAGCAGTTTCAGCCAGGGGACTACGGAGACCCAGTACTTC | CASSFSQGTTETQYF
TRBJ2-1 | . | TRBV11-2 | TRBD2 | TGTGCCAGCAGCTCCACAGCGGGGGGGCGGAATGAGCAGTTCTTC | CASSSTAGGRNEQFF
TRBJ1-1 | few | TRBV7-6 | . | TGTGCCAGCAGCTTACGTCTGGGTGCGGGCACTGAAGCTTTCTTT | CASSLRLGAGTEAFF
TRBJ1-2 | few | TRBV7-3 | . | TGTGCCAGCAGCCCTCAGGGTGGGACAAGTGGCTACACCTTC | CASSPQGGTSGYTF
TRBJ1-2 | many | TRBV19 | . | TGTGCCAGTAGTAGGAACGACGGTGTTTATGGCTACACCTTC | CASSRNDGVYGYTF
TRBJ1-5 | . | TRBV5-1 | . | TGCGCCAGCAGCTTGGACAGCGATAGCAATCAGCCCCAGCATTTT | CASSLDSDSNQPQHF
TRBJ2-4 | . | TRBV5-6 | TRBD1 | TGTGCCAGCAGCTTGAAAGGGGACAGCCTAGCCAAAAACATTCAGTACTTC | CASSLKGDSLAKNIQYF
TRBJ2-7 | many | TRBV20-1 | TRBD2 | TGCAGTGCTAGTTCTAGCGGGGGGGTTGGCGAGCAGTACTTC | CSASSSGGVGEQYF
TRBJ2-5 | many | TRBV10-2 | . | TGCGCCACCAGACCGTCGATCGAGACCCAGTACTTC | CATRPSIETQYF
TRBJ2-6 | many | TRBV6-1 | TRBD2 | TGTGCCAGCTTCACGGGGGGGGGCTCTGGGGCCAACGTCCTGACTTTC | CASFTGGGSGANVLTF
TRBJ1-2 | many | TRBV6-2/TRBV6-3 | . | TGTGCCAGCAGTTCAAGAGACCCGGACTATGGCTACACCTTC | CASSSRDPDYGYTF
TRBJ1-5 | . | TRBV19 | . | TGTGCCACCCGAAGGGACCATCAGTTCAATCAGCCCCAGCATTTT | CATRRDHQFNQPQHF
TRBJ1-5 | once | TRBV10-2 | . | TGCGCCAGCAGGTCCGGGGTAAGCAGCAATCAGCCCCAGCATTTT | CASRSGVSSNQPQHF
TRBJ2-4 | . | TRBV11-3 | . | TGTGCCAGCAGCTTATTAGTGGAAAACATTCAGTACTTC | CASSLLVENIQYF
TRBJ1-1 | . | TRBV9 | TRBD1 | TGTGCCAGCAGCGTAGAGCCAGGGGGCAATGGTGAAGCTTTCTTT | CASSVEPGGNGEAFF
TRBJ2-2 | . | TRBV12-3/TRBV12-4 | . | TGTGCCAGCACTAAAGCCGGGGCCTTTCACGGGGAGCTGTTTTTT | CASTKAGAFHGELFF
TRBJ1-2 | . | TRBV9 | . | TGTGCCAGCAGCCCCCCCGACTATGGCTACACCTTC | CASSPPDYGYTF
TRBJ2-7 | many | TRBV7-2 | . | TGTGCCAGCAGCCCAGAGCCCTCCTACGAGCAGTACTTC | CASSPEPSYEQYF
TRBJ1-2 | . | TRBV19 | TRBD1 | TGTGCCAGTTCCCCGGGACAGGGGAGCTCCTTTTATGGCTACACCTTC | CASSPGQGSSFYGYTF
TRBJ1-2 | . | TRBV28 | . | TGTGCCAGCAGTGACAGTCCTCGCTATGGCTACACCTTC | CASSDSPRYGYTF
TRBJ2-7 | . | TRBV5-1 | . | TGCGCCAGCAGCTTACAGGACTACACCTACGAGCAGTACTTC | CASSLQDYTYEQYF
TRBJ2-7 | many | TRBV5-1 | . | TGCGCCAGCAGCTTTGAGCCCCGGGGCGAGCAGTACTTC | CASSFEPRGEQYF
TRBJ2-7 | . | TRBV7-9 | . | TGTGCCAGCAGCCGGTCGGACTCCTACTACGAGCAGTACTTC | CASSRSDSYYEQYF
TRBJ2-7 | few | TRBV7-2 | TRBD1 | TGTGCCAGCAGCTTCGTCCCGGGACAGGGGGCGACCGGCTCCTACGAGCAGTACTTC | CASSFVPGQGATGSYEQYF
TRBJ1-5 | few | TRBV19 | TRBD1 | TGTGCCAGTACGTACAGGGGGATCAATCAGCCCCAGCATTTT | CASTYRGINQPQHF
TRBJ1-1 | many | TRBV7-9 | . | TGTGCCAGCAGAGGACCCGACACTGAAGCTTTCTTT | CASRGPDTEAFF
TRBJ1-5 | few | TRBV6-1 | . | TGTGCCAGCAGAAATAGCAATCAGCCCCAGCATTTT | CASRNSNQPQHF
TRBJ2-5 | few | TRBV3-1 | TRBD1 | TGTGCCAGCAGCCATAACAGGGGTTTGTACCAAGAGACCCAGTACTTC | CASSHNRGLYQETQYF
TRBJ1-2 | many | TRBV20-1 | TRBD1 | TGCAGTGCTAGCGCCGGGACAGAAAATAACTATGGCTACACCTTC | CSASAGTENNYGYTF
TRBJ2-7 | . | TRBV9 | . | TGTGCCAGCAGCCCGAGCGGAACAGCGATGTACGAGCAGTACTTC | CASSPSGTAMYEQYF
TRBJ2-5 | many | TRBV29-1 | . | TGCAGCGTTGGAGCGAATCAAGAGACCCAGTACTTC | CSVGANQETQYF
TRBJ2-5 | many | TRBV7-8 | TRBD2 | TGTGCCAGCAGCGTAGAGAGACTAGCGGGGTTCCGAGAGACCCAGTACTTC | CASSVERLAGFRETQYF
TRBJ2-5 | many | TRBV6-1 | TRBD1 | TGTGCCAGCGTAACCGGACAGGGCCTACAAGAGACCCAGTACTTC | CASVTGQGLQETQYF
TRBJ2-7 | many | TRBV12-3/TRBV12-4 | . | TGTGCCAGCAGTTTACAGGGTTTGAACTACGAGCAGTACTTC | CASSLQGLNYEQYF
TRBJ1-6 | many | TRBV11-2 | . | TGTGCCAGCAGCTTGGGCAGTCCTTATAATTCACCCCTCCACTTT | CASSLGSPYNSPLHF
TRBJ1-4 | few | TRBV12-3/TRBV12-4 | . | TGTGCCAGCAGACGATGGGACACCCGGAATGAAAAACTGTTTTTT | CASRRWDTRNEKLFF